This passage covers 16 T cell receptor beta chains from one sample sequenced in a study of cytomegalovirus exposure and HLA in healthy donors. The PCR employed 60 Vbeta primers together with 13 Jbeta primers. Using immunoSEQ multiplex PCR, the repertoire was profiled, and TCRdb retains in-frame clones only, with some absent. The data contain over 100,000 clones, 70% to 80% of them singletons. Sequenced sample: PBMCs. The receptors derive from a woman aged 18-29 years in good health and CMV-seropositive.

The chain is built from TRBV5-6 and TRBJ1-2, with a possible D match to TRBD1 (6 bases). Germline V gene data show CDR1 as SGHDT and CDR2 as YYEEEE. The CDR3 is 13 residues long. The V gene lost 2 bases and the J gene lost 5 bases, with 10 bases spanning the gap. The CDR3 is CASSFWQGYGYTF. DNA for the CDR3: TGTGCCAGCAGCTTTTGGCAGGGGTATGGCTACACCTTC.

V and J are TRBV6-1 and TRBJ1-2, with TRBD1 identical over 7 bases. J was trimmed by 6 bases and V by 5 bases; bases with no gene match: 6. The CDR3 covers 13 residues. Germline CDR1 and CDR2: MNHNS and SASEGT. CDR3: CASSKGQFDGYTF. DNA for the CDR3: TGTGCCAGCAGTAAGGGACAGTTTGATGGCTACACCTTC.

The gene calls are TRBV14 and TRBJ2-7, with 12 bases identical to TRBD1. V was clipped by 4 bases and J by 4 bases; unmatched bases: 8. The CDR3 runs 16 residues. In germline, CDR1 is SGHDN, CDR2 FVKESK. The CDR3 DNA reads as TGTGCCAGCAGCCGAAATCCGGGACAGGGGGCTTACGAGCAGTACTTC. Its protein product is CASSRNPGQGAYEQYF.

This clone was recorded only once. The rearrangement links TRBV28 to TRBJ2-7; TRBD2 agrees at 8 bases. Germline trimming cut 5 bases from V and 7 bases from J; bases unmatched to any gene: 19. This CDR3 has 17 residues. The V gene's germline CDR1 is MDHEN and CDR2 SYDVKM. The CDR3 coding sequence is TGTGCCAGCAGTCCTCAGTTCGGGAGGGCCATTCGGCGGGAGCAGTACTTC. It specifies CASSPQFGRAIRREQYF. The full variable domain, completed using reference TRBV28 and TRBJ2-7, is DVKVTQSSRYLVKRTGEKVFLECVQDMDHENMFWYRQDPGLGLRLIYFSYDVKMKEKGDIPEGYSVSREKKERFSLILESASTNQTSMYLCASSPQFGRAIRREQYFGPGTRLTVT.

The V and J genes are TRBV7-2 and TRBJ1-2, with D possibly matching TRBD1 (5 bases). V was clipped by 1 base and J by 3 bases, with 6 bases between them. Germline assignment: CDR1 SGHTA and CDR2 FQGNSA. CDR3 length equals 13 residues. CDR3 loop: CASSLVRDYGYTF. CDR3 nucleotide sequence: TGTGCCAGCAGCTTAGTCAGGGACTATGGCTACACCTTC.

There are a few counts of this clone. The chain uses TRBV4-1 and TRBJ2-7; 10 nucleotides align to TRBD2. The CDR3 loop spans 15 amino acids. CDR1 MGHRA and CDR2 YSYEKL come from the germline V gene. V gave up 4 bases and J gave up 3 bases; unmatched junction bases: 6. CDR3: CASSPTASGGYEQYF. The CDR3 DNA sequence: TGCGCCAGCAGCCCGACGGCTAGCGGGGGCTACGAGCAGTACTTC.

The V gene is TRBV15, the J gene TRBJ2-7; 7 positions agree with TRBD1. The CDR3 runs to 15 residues. Per germline, CDR1 LNHNV and CDR2 YYDKDF (reference sequence). V shed 1 base and J 0 bases; nucleotides not matched to a gene: 3. CDR3 nucleotides: TGTGCCACCAGCAGAGCATGGACAGGCTCCTACGAGCAGTACTTC. Protein sequence: CATSRAWTGSYEQYF.

This chain joins TRBV19 and TRBJ1-1; the match to TRBD1 covers 7 bases. The CDR3 is made up of 11 amino acids. CDR1 LNHDA and CDR2 SQIVND come from the germline V gene (reference sequence). The V segment lost 9 bases and the J segment 8 bases; nucleotides outside the gene matches: 6. CDR3 amino acids: CASAGQREAFF. The CDR3 bases are TGTGCCAGCGCGGGACAGCGCGAAGCTTTCTTT.

The chain joins TRBV27 to TRBJ2-3; D gene ambiguous. CDR1 and CDR2 (germline): MNHEY, SMNVEV (reference sequence). Trimming pared 3 bases from V and 0 bases from J, leaving 7 bases between. CDR3 size: 14 residues. For the CDR3, the DNA is TGTGCCAGCAGTTTGGTCAGTAGCACAGATACGCAGTATTTT. It yields the protein CASSLVSSTDTQYF.

The chain couples TRBV27 to TRBJ2-3, with 8 bases matching TRBD1. J was trimmed by 0 bases and V by 8 bases; bases with no gene match: 4. From germline, CDR1 is MNHEY and CDR2 SMNVEV (reference sequence). The CDR3 loop spans 14 amino acids. The CDR3 DNA is TGTGCCAGCCGGACAGGGATTAGCACAGATACGCAGTATTTT. Protein sequence: CASRTGISTDTQYF.

The gene calls are TRBV2 and TRBJ1-5, with 8 bases aligning to TRBD1. The V gene end was trimmed by 3 bases and the J gene end by 1 base; junction bases not matched to a gene: 8. This CDR3 is 17 amino acids long. Per germline, CDR1 SNHLY and CDR2 FYNNEI. In nucleotides, the CDR3 is TGTGCCAGCAGTGATCGTATGACAGGGGCCAGCAATCAGCCCCAGCATTTT. Translated: CASSDRMTGASNQPQHF.

The chain uses TRBV6-5 and TRBJ2-7, with 7 bases that match TRBD1. CDR1 is MNHEY and CDR2 is SVGAGI in the germline V gene. Losses at the gene ends were 4 bases for V and 1 base for J; bases not matched to a gene: 1. There are 13 residues in the CDR3. The CDR3 here is CASSSGGSYEQYF. The CDR3 DNA reads as TGTGCCAGCAGTTCAGGGGGTTCCTACGAGCAGTACTTC.

This chain's CDR3 is CASVAVAGLGDEQFF. In nucleotides, the CDR3 is TGCGCCAGCGTCGCGGTAGCGGGACTAGGGGATGAGCAGTTCTTC. This sequence joins TRBV5-1 and TRBJ2-1; TRBD2 aligns across 8 bases. The V segment lost 7 bases and the J segment 8 bases; nucleotides outside the gene matches: 14. There are 15 residues in the CDR3. Germline V gene lookup returns CDR1 SGHRS and CDR2 YFSETQ.

This chain joins TRBV7-9 and TRBJ2-3, with D possibly matching TRBD2 (6 bases). The CDR3 has 15 amino acids. Germline-derived CDR1 and CDR2 are SEHNR and FQNEAQ (reference sequence). Trimming took 3 bases from V and 5 from J, leaving 15 bases between them. CDR3 in amino acids: CASSFLAGRGDTQYF. The DNA of the CDR3 is TGTGCCAGCAGCTTCCTAGCCGGGAGAGGAGATACGCAGTATTTT.

The chain combines TRBV5-4 with TRBJ2-5, with 13 bases aligning to TRBD2. The germline CDR1 and CDR2 sequences are SGHNT and YYREEE (reference sequence). The V gene end was trimmed by 4 bases and the J gene end by 5 bases; junction bases not matched to a gene: 8. This CDR3 spans 16 amino acids. The CDR3 DNA reads as TGTGCCAGCAGCCCTAGTACTAGCGGGAGGGTCGAGACCCAGTACTTC. This translates into CASSPSTSGRVETQYF.

The chain carries TRBV4-2 and TRBJ2-5, with TRBD2 identical over 7 bases. Near its end, the DNA agrees better with TRBJ2-7, so the J call may be wrong. Germline loops: CDR1 LGHNA, CDR2 YNFKEQ. The CDR3 covers 15 residues. CDR3 protein: CASSQDWGEGYEQYF. The CDR3 DNA follows: TGTGCCAGCAGCCAAGATTGGGGGGAGGGGTACGAGCAGTACTTC.